This TCR beta chain appears in the sequencing data of a study of Ad26.COV2.S vaccination and SARS-CoV-2 variants. The repertoire was sequenced with immunoSEQ multiplex PCR; TCRdb's copy has only in-frame clones and lacks some. The repertoire consists of about 350,000 clones, with roughly 91% occurring once and the leading ten covering 5%. Noted treatment: some 20 received Ad26.COV2.S at low or high dose, single or two shots; several received placebo; per-sample allocation not given. The study sampled participants on day 63 after the first vaccine or placebo injection. Germline values: CDR1 SGHRS, CDR2 YFSETQ. This CDR3 has 14 amino acids. J gave up 1 base and V 3 bases, and 3 bases lay outside the gene matches.

The input for sequencing was peripheral blood, taken in a trial of Ad26.COV2.S vaccine versus placebo. This sequence originates from a person aged 18-60 years who received the Ad26.COV2.S COVID-19 vaccine or a placebo. The V and J genes are TRBV5-1 and TRBJ2-5, with TRBD1 matching over 7 bases. The CDR3 loop is CASSSDRVQETQYF. The DNA of the CDR3 is TGCGCCAGCAGCTCCGACAGGGTCCAAGAGACCCAGTACTTC.